Listed below are T cell receptor beta chains from one sample, sequenced in a study of tumor and adjacent non-tumor tissue in lung cancer. TCRdb itself ran the multiplex PCR reads through MiXCR, one entry per CDR3 protein. The profile covers 80,000 to 130,000 distinct CDR3 sequences, with roughly two thirds appearing a single time and approximately 18% taken by the ten largest. Sequenced: distant non-tumor lung tissue. These receptors were taken from a man aged 25-45 years with non-small cell lung cancer. CDR3s include the opening cysteine and the closing phenylalanine or tryptophan. Each record gives: J gene, D gene, V gene, clone size, CDR3 protein, CDR3 DNA. A D gene is named only where the DNA matches it firmly. Clone size, where shown, is once, few, many, or a class for clones that have expanded.

TRBJ2-1,TRBD1,TRBV20-1,NA,CSARDRSYNKQFF,TGCAGTGCTAGGGACAGGTCCTACAATAAGCAGTTCTTC
TRBJ2-1,NA,TRBV6-2/TRBV6-3,many,CASSYRFPTYNEQFF,TGTGCCAGCAGTTACAGGTTTCCCACCTACAATGAGCAGTTCTTC
TRBJ1-2,NA,TRBV12-3/TRBV12-4,NA,CDGSQGTGYTF,TGTGACGGCAGCCAGGGAACTGGCTACACCTTC
TRBJ2-1,NA,TRBV30,NA,CAWSRRGRGVYNEQFF,TGTGCCTGGAGTCGCCGGGGACGGGGTGTTTACAATGAGCAATTCTTC
TRBJ2-7,NA,TRBV4-1,few,CASSQRDGLLHEQYF,TGCGCCAGCAGCCAAAGGGACGGTCTCCTTCACGAGCAGTACTTC
TRBJ1-2,NA,TRBV24-1,NA,CAISDPGDYGHTF,TGTGCCATCAGTGACCCAGGGGACTATGGCCACACCTTC
TRBJ2-7,NA,TRBV20-1,once,CSARYWDEQYF,TGCAGTGCTAGATACTGGGACGAGCAGTACTTC
TRBJ2-7,NA,TRBV4-2,NA,CASSQGVGGQYF,TGTGCCAGCAGCCAAGGAGTGGGCGGACAGTACTTC
TRBJ2-2,NA,TRBV4-1,once,CASSPSRALGGELFF,TGCGCAAGCAGCCCGAGTAGGGCCCTAGGAGGGGAGCTGTTTTTT
TRBJ2-7,TRBD2,TRBV6-2/TRBV6-3,few,CASSSQRGDYEQYF,TGTGCCAGCAGTTCCCAGCGGGGGGACTACGAGCAGTACTTC
TRBJ2-7,TRBD2,TRBV29-1,once,CSVGGTSAHQQYF,TGCAGCGTTGGGGGGACTAGCGCCCACCAGCAGTACTTC
TRBJ1-1,TRBD1,TRBV11-1,NA,CASRLWTGGTEAFF,TGTGCCAGCAGACTGTGGACAGGGGGCACTGAAGCTTTCTTT
TRBJ1-2,NA,TRBV11-2,NA,CASSILVTGSLNYGYTF,TGTGCCAGCAGCATCCTAGTGACAGGCAGCCTTAACTATGGTTACACCTTC
TRBJ1-4,NA,TRBV20-1,NA,CSAKGVRAFNVKLFF,TGCAGTGCAAAGGGGGTCAGGGCTTTTAATGTAAAACTGTTTTTT
TRBJ1-2,NA,TRBV7-9,NA,CVTSQIMENYGYTF,TGTGTCACCAGCCAAATAATGGAGAACTATGGCTACACCTTC
TRBJ2-2,NA,TRBV11-3,NA,CASSLGGTGEPFF,TGTGCCAGCAGCTTAGGGGGCACCGGGGAGCCGTTTTTT
TRBJ2-2,TRBD2,TRBV7-2,many,CASSLGGGNTGELFF,TGTGCCAGCAGCTTAGGGGGGGGGAACACCGGGGAGCTGTTTTTT
TRBJ1-5,NA,TRBV4-3,NA,CASNQDRVIYQPQHF,TGCGCCAGCAACCAAGATAGGGTGATATATCAGCCCCAGCATTTT
TRBJ2-6,NA,TRBV5-6,many,CASSLSGFSGANVLTF,TGTGCCAGCAGCTTGTCGGGCTTCTCTGGGGCCAACGTCCTGACTTTC
TRBJ1-1,NA,TRBV4-3,large,CASSQDKWLTEAFF,TGCGCCAGCAGCCAAGACAAGTGGCTCACTGAAGCTTTCTTT
TRBJ2-1,NA,TRBV20-1,NA,CTAMPTHYNDQFF,TGCACTGCAATGCCGACCCACTACAATGACCAGTTCTTC
TRBJ2-5,NA,TRBV7-8,NA,CASILGGNEETQHF,TGTGCCAGTATCTTAGGCGGCAATGAAGAGACCCAGCACTTC
TRBJ1-2,NA,TRBV11-2,NA,CASSDTVNYGYTF,TGTGCCAGCAGCGACACAGTTAACTATGGCTACACCTTC
TRBJ2-5,TRBD2,TRBV11-3,NA,CASSPGLAGAETLNF,TGTGCCAGCAGTCCTGGACTAGCGGGAGCAGAGACCCTGAACTTC
TRBJ2-1,NA,TRBV6-1,many,CASSEILSDEQFF,TGTGCCAGCAGTGAAATCCTTTCGGATGAGCAGTTCTTC
TRBJ2-5,NA,TRBV20-1,NA,CSTSGTDEETQYF,TGCAGTACCAGTGGAACAGACGAAGAGACCCAGTACTTC
TRBJ1-1,NA,TRBV5-5,NA,CASSSLGQLSGNTEAFF,TGTGCCAGTAGCTCTCTTGGACAGCTATCAGGGAACACTGAAGCTTTCTTT
TRBJ1-2,NA,TRBV11-1,many,CASSFNLGYGYTF,TGTGCCAGCAGCTTCAATCTTGGGTATGGCTACACCTTC
TRBJ2-1,NA,TRBV11-2,NA,CASGPSRSSYDEQFF,TGTGCCAGTGGACCCTCACGTAGCTCCTACGACGAGCAGTTCTTC